This T cell receptor beta chain stems from a study of blood T cell repertoires in COVID-19. Study information: Some COVID-19 samples were acute and others convalescent; all came from the United States, Italy and Spain. The analysed material was cDNA or gDNA that came from T cells, B-cell-depleted T cells, or PBMCs.

Looked up from germline, CDR1 is WNHNN and CDR2 is SYGVQD (reference sequence). The CDR3 has 16 amino acids. V gave up 3 bases and J gave up 6 bases; unmatched junction bases: 8. Method: immunoSEQ multiplex PCR; TCRdb's copy keeps in-frame clones and lacks some. In the table there are 250,000 or so clones, 82% of which are singletons. The sequencing input was peripheral blood. The origin of this receptor is a woman in her 70s with acute or convalescent COVID-19. The rearrangement joins TRBV10-1 to TRBJ1-4; 9 nucleotides agree with TRBD1. Here the CDR3 DNA reads TGCGCCAGCAGTGATTCCACGACAGGGGGGTATGAAAAACTGTTTTTT. Its protein product is CASSDSTTGGYEKLFF.